The rows below give T cell receptor beta chains drawn from one sample of a study of identical twins. TCRdb analysed the 5' RACE reads with MiXCR anew, one entry per CDR3 protein. The data contain around 220,000 distinct CDR3 sequences, over 9.5% of them singletons. The source material was memory T cells sorted from blood. These receptors all stem from a man aged 45 to 65 in good health. Each CDR3 is given with its conserved first and last residue. A D gene is named only where the DNA matches it firmly. A row's size may be missing; if present it is once, few, many or a size class.

D gene	V gene	clone size	J gene	CDR3 length	CDR3 protein	CDR3 DNA
NA	TRBV30	few	TRBJ2-7	12	CAWGYRVAEQYF	TGTGCCTGGGGCTACAGGGTCGCCGAGCAGTACTTC
NA	TRBV7-8	few	TRBJ2-4	14	CASSLGQGINIQYF	TGTGCCAGCAGCTTAGGCCAGGGGATAAACATTCAGTACTTC
NA	TRBV4-2	NA	TRBJ2-3	15	CASSQDKRRTDTQYF	TGTGCCAGCAGCCAAGACAAGCGTCGCACAGATACGCAGTATTTT
NA	TRBV18	NA	TRBJ2-4	16	CASSPSLDVTKNIQYF	TGTGCCAGCTCCCCCAGTTTGGATGTAACCAAAAACATTCAGTACTTC
NA	TRBV7-2	few	TRBJ1-5	13	CASSLVVAQPQHF	TGTGCCAGCAGCTTGGTGGTAGCTCAGCCCCAGCATTTT
TRBD1	TRBV7-7	NA	TRBJ2-3	15	CASSRGEGATDTQYF	TGTGCTAGCAGCCGTGGTGAGGGGGCTACAGATACGCAGTATTTT
TRBD1	TRBV13	NA	TRBJ1-4	14	CASSRRDSNEKLFF	TGTGCCAGCAGCCGCCGGGACAGTAATGAAAAACTGTTTTTT
TRBD1	TRBV9	NA	TRBJ1-1	14	CASSVDDRVTEAFF	TGTGCCAGCAGCGTAGATGACAGGGTCACTGAAGCTTTCTTT
NA	TRBV19	NA	TRBJ2-2	14	CASSMVTNTGELFF	TGTGCCAGTAGTATGGTAACGAACACCGGGGAGCTGTTTTTT
NA	TRBV9	few	TRBJ2-5	13	CASSVGPGETQYF	TGTGCCAGCAGCGTGGGCCCCGGTGAGACCCAGTACTTC
NA	TRBV20-1	many	TRBJ2-5	16	CSALPLQRRVHETQYF	TGCAGTGCTTTACCCCTACAACGGAGGGTTCATGAGACCCAGTACTTC
NA	TRBV5-1	many	TRBJ1-1	14	CASSLTFRERRAFF	TGCGCCAGCAGCTTGACTTTCAGGGAGAGGCGTGCTTTCTTT
NA	TRBV5-1	many	TRBJ2-3	14	CASRIQTSTDTQYF	TGCGCCAGCAGGATTCAGACTAGCACAGATACGCAGTATTTT
TRBD2	TRBV28	many	TRBJ2-7	15	CASSSVGLAGEEQYF	TGTGCCAGCAGTTCGGTCGGGCTAGCGGGTGAAGAGCAGTACTTC
TRBD2	TRBV7-2	many	TRBJ2-3	15	CASKTGTSGMGTQYF	TGTGCCAGCAAAACCGGGACTAGCGGGATGGGCACGCAGTATTTT
TRBD2	TRBV5-1	many	TRBJ2-7	21	CASSPGRSSGLAGVLTYEQYF	TGCGCCAGCAGCCCCGGACGGAGCTCGGGACTAGCGGGGGTACTTACCTACGAGCAGTACTTC
TRBD1	TRBV2	NA	TRBJ1-1	14	CAIQGESMNTEAFF	TGTGCCATACAGGGGGAGAGCATGAACACTGAAGCTTTCTTT
TRBD1	TRBV20-1	NA	TRBJ1-5	15	CSSPRAGGGNQPQHF	TGCAGTTCCCCCCGGGCAGGGGGCGGCAATCAGCCCCAGCATTTT
NA	TRBV7-2	many	TRBJ2-7	14	CASSVTGTNYEQYF	TGTGCCAGCAGCGTGACCGGGACAAACTACGAGCAGTACTTC
TRBD2	TRBV20-1	few	TRBJ2-7	16	CSAMPMGTSGRYEQYF	TGCAGTGCTATGCCCATGGGGACTAGCGGGAGATACGAGCAGTACTTC
TRBD2	TRBV29-1	NA	TRBJ2-1	14	CSANFGTKGNEQFF	TGCAGCGCCAACTTCGGGACTAAGGGGAATGAGCAGTTCTTC
NA	TRBV28	NA	TRBJ2-6	18	CATRALRDISLGANVLTF	TGTGCCACCCGAGCCCTGAGGGACATAAGTCTCGGGGCCAACGTCCTGACTTTC
NA	TRBV7-8	few	TRBJ2-1	18	CASRQTQRGPPRYNEQFF	TGTGCCAGCAGACAAACCCAACGGGGTCCCCCCCGATACAATGAGCAGTTCTTC
TRBD2	TRBV15	few	TRBJ2-1	16	CATGSRLAGGLNEQFF	TGTGCCACCGGCTCCAGACTAGCGGGAGGGCTGAATGAGCAGTTCTTC
TRBD2	TRBV7-2	many	TRBJ2-1	12	CASSPGLAGLFF	TGTGCCAGCAGCCCGGGACTAGCGGGATTATTCTTC
NA	TRBV12-3/TRBV12-4	NA	TRBJ1-5	14	CASSSVGGSQPQHF	TGTGCCAGCAGTTCGGTCGGAGGGTCTCAGCCCCAGCATTTT
NA	TRBV6-4	few	TRBJ2-6	14	CASSEMSGANVLTF	TGTGCCAGCAGTGAAATGTCTGGGGCCAACGTCCTGACTTTC
TRBD1	TRBV20-1	many	TRBJ1-6	15	CSAEPPGQGGSPLHF	TGCAGTGCGGAGCCCCCGGGACAGGGGGGCTCACCCCTCCACTTT
NA	TRBV20-1	NA	TRBJ2-2	14	CSAKPGGPTGELFF	TGCAGTGCTAAGCCGGGTGGGCCCACCGGGGAGCTGTTTTTT
NA	TRBV7-9	many	TRBJ1-1	16	CASSQPMGGGGPEAFF	TGTGCCAGCAGTCAACCAATGGGGGGGGGAGGACCTGAAGCTTTCTTT
TRBD2	TRBV6-2/TRBV6-3	NA	TRBJ2-7	13	CASSFLAGAAQYF	TGTGCCAGCAGTTTTCTAGCGGGAGCAGCGCAGTACTTC
TRBD2	TRBV27	few	TRBJ2-3	15	CASSPLAGLTDTQYF	TGTGCCAGCAGCCCACTAGCGGGGCTCACAGATACGCAGTATTTT
TRBD1	TRBV6-1	many	TRBJ2-1	14	CASSDRGLSDEQFF	TGTGCCAGCAGTGACAGGGGGCTCTCTGATGAGCAGTTCTTC
NA	TRBV5-1	many	TRBJ1-4	15	CASSLEGSQYEKLFF	TGCGCCAGCAGTCTCGAAGGCAGCCAATACGAAAAACTGTTTTTT
NA	TRBV15	many	TRBJ2-3	16	CATSREYGSGTDTQYF	TGTGCCACCAGCAGAGAGTATGGCAGTGGCACAGATACGCAGTATTTT
NA	TRBV5-1	NA	TRBJ2-7	13	CASSLETNYEQYF	TGCGCCAGCAGCTTGGAGACTAACTACGAGCAGTACTTC
NA	TRBV6-2/TRBV6-3	few	TRBJ2-4	16	CASSYIRQSAKNIQYF	TGTGCCAGCAGTTACATCCGACAGTCGGCCAAAAACATTCAGTACTTC
NA	TRBV6-1	NA	TRBJ1-4	15	CASSHKGPWNEKLFF	TGTGCCAGCAGCCACAAGGGGCCATGGAATGAAAAACTGTTTTTT
NA	TRBV6-2/TRBV6-3	many	TRBJ2-5	14	CASSPRQDWETQYF	TGTGCCAGCAGTCCCAGACAGGATTGGGAGACCCAGTACTTC
NA	TRBV4-3	many	TRBJ1-6	14	CASSQDLGGSPLHF	TGCGCCAGCAGCCAAGATCTCGGGGGTTCACCCCTCCACTTT
NA	TRBV16	few	TRBJ1-1	14	CASSQSSGNTEAFF	TGTGCCAGCAGCCAATCTAGCGGGAACACTGAAGCTTTCTTT
NA	TRBV20-1	many	TRBJ1-2	12	CSVLGPNYGYTF	TGCAGTGTTTTGGGTCCCAACTATGGCTACACCTTC
NA	TRBV7-3	many	TRBJ2-2	12	CASSINTGELFF	TGTGCCAGCAGCATAAACACCGGGGAGCTGTTTTTT
NA	TRBV10-3	many	TRBJ1-5	12	CAISDQNQPQHF	TGTGCCATCAGTGACCAGAATCAGCCCCAGCATTTT
NA	TRBV2	NA	TRBJ2-7	12	CASRETASRFFF	TGTGCCAGCAGGGAAACTGCGTCCCGTTTTTTCTTC